The 15 T cell receptor beta chains below come from one sample, sequenced in a study of cytomegalovirus exposure and HLA in healthy donors. Primers: 60 Vbeta forward and 13 Jbeta reverse. Clones were sequenced by immunoSEQ multiplex PCR, and TCRdb holds only the in-frame ones, with some missing. The table lists 120,000 or so clones, 15% of them singletons. Material: PBMCs. Source of these receptors: a woman younger than 30 in good health and CMV-seronegative.

This clone was observed a handful of times. The rearrangement joins TRBV10-3 to TRBJ1-1; D is possibly TRBD1 (6 bases). The CDR3 has 14 amino acids. V lost 3 bases and J lost 10, with 18 bases in between. CDR1 is ENHRY, CDR2 SYGVKD, per germline. CDR3 DNA: TGTGCCATCAGTGACGCCGGGACATCCATGGGAGCTTTCTTT. Translated, it gives CAISDAGTSMGAFF.

This clone was found a few times. This chain uses TRBV27 with TRBJ2-7; TRBD1 matches 8 bases. Germline V gene lookup returns CDR1 MNHEY and CDR2 SMNVEV (reference sequence). This CDR3 comprises 16 residues. The ends lost 0 bases at V and 3 bases at J; junction bases unmatched: 7. CDR3 sequence: CASSLSYDRGLYEQYF. CDR3 coding DNA: TGTGCCAGCAGTTTATCGTACGACAGGGGTCTCTACGAGCAGTACTTC.

This clone was counted between two and nine times. Other DNA sequences in this specimen translate into the identical CDR3. The chain carries TRBV29-1 and TRBJ2-2; a weak D match, TRBD2 (5 bases). Trimming shortened V by 3 bases and J by 2 bases, and 7 bases separated the two germline ends. The CDR3 contains 13 residues. Germline V lookup: CDR1 SQVTM, CDR2 ANQGSEA. The CDR3 loop reads CSVDRGNTGELFF. The CDR3 coding sequence is TGCAGCGTTGACCGGGGTAACACCGGGGAGCTGTTTTTT.

This clone occurred a few times. The CDR3 DNA sequence: TGTGCCAGCAGTTTAAGTATATTGGGGACACCCGGGGAGCTGTTTTTT. It codes for CASSLSILGTPGELFF. The V gene is TRBV28, the J gene TRBJ2-2; possibly TRBD1 for D (6 bases). The germline V and J ends were trimmed by 2 bases and 6 bases, with 16 bases remaining between them. Germline V lookup: CDR1 MDHEN, CDR2 SYDVKM. CDR3 length equals 16 residues.

V is TRBV2 and J is TRBJ1-1; D unresolved. CDR1 is SNHLY, CDR2 FYNNEI, per germline. Trimming took off 7 bases at V and 4 bases at J, with 4 bases between the two ends. The CDR3 length is 10 residues. The chain's CDR3 is CASTRTEAFF. CDR3 nucleotides: TGTGCCAGCACCCGCACTGAAGCTTTCTTT. Combining the CDR3 with reference TRBV2 and TRBJ1-1 gives the whole variable domain EPEVTQTPSHQVTQMGQEVILRCVPISNHLYFYWYRQILGQKVEFLVSFYNNEISEKSEIFDDQFSVERPDGSNFTLKIRSTKLEDSAMYFCASTRTEAFFGQGTRLTVV.

The chain joins TRBV7-6 to TRBJ2-3, with 9 bases identical to TRBD2. The CDR3 has 17 amino acids. Per germline, CDR1 SGHVS and CDR2 FNYEAQ. After removal of 4 bases from V and 4 bases from J, the junction contained 12 bases not matched to a gene. The CDR3 coding sequence is TGTGCCAGCAGCTCCTTGGGGGGCGGGAGGGGCGCAGATACGCAGTATTTT. Its protein is CASSSLGGGRGADTQYF.

A few counts support this clone. The V and J genes are TRBV6-6 and TRBJ2-1; 15 nucleotides agree with TRBD2. The length of the CDR3 is 15 residues. V gave up 6 bases and J gave up 8 bases; unmatched junction bases: 5. CDR1 is MNHNY and CDR2 is SVGAGI in the germline V gene (reference sequence). CDR3 residues: CASREGLAGGHEQFF. The CDR3 DNA reads TGTGCCAGCAGAGAGGGACTAGCGGGAGGTCATGAGCAGTTCTTC.

The rearrangement uses TRBV9 and TRBJ2-7; possibly TRBD2 for D (7 bases). The CDR3 consists of 15 residues. Germline CDR1 SGDLS, CDR2 YYNGEE. Deletions cut 0 bases from V and 3 bases from J, with 13 bases between. In nucleotides, the CDR3 is TGTGCCAGCAGCGTAGGTTGGGGGGGCCTCTACGAGCAGTACTTC. Protein sequence: CASSVGWGGLYEQYF. Supplemented by reference TRBV9 and TRBJ2-7, the full variable domain reads DSGVTQTPKHLITATGQRVTLRCSPRSGDLSVYWYQQSLDQGLQFLIQYYNGEERAKGNILERFSAQQFPDLHSELNLSSLELGDSALYFCASSVGWGGLYEQYFGPGTRLTVT.

The table lists this clone with a few counts. The J gene is TRBJ1-2, the V gene TRBV2; no definite D call. The CDR3 contains 14 residues. CDR1 and CDR2 (germline): SNHLY, FYNNEI. V was cut by 4 bases and J by 0 bases, with 9 bases left in between. In nucleotides, the CDR3 is TGTGCCAGCAGTGTCTCGTCGTCTAACTATGGCTACACCTTC. Protein: CASSVSSSNYGYTF.

This clone was seen a few times. The chain combines TRBV5-1 with TRBJ2-7; 7 bases fit TRBD1. Germline lookup yields CDR1 SGHRS and CDR2 YFSETQ. The CDR3 contains 12 residues. Trimming removed 4 bases from V and 6 bases from J; junction bases left unmatched: 4. CDR3 DNA sequence: TGCGCCAGCAGCGACAGGGTAAGCGAGCAGTACTTC. Translated, it gives CASSDRVSEQYF.

This clone showed up just a few times. V is TRBV19 and J is TRBJ1-1; TRBD1 agrees at 8 bases. From germline, CDR1 is LNHDA and CDR2 SQIVND (reference sequence). There are 14 residues in the CDR3. With V trimmed by 4 bases and J by 1 base, 2 bases remained unmatched. The DNA of the CDR3 is TGTGCCAGTAGTAGGGACAGGAAGAACACTGAAGCTTTCTTT. Protein product: CASSRDRKNTEAFF.

This chain connects TRBV28 to TRBJ1-6; a possible D gene is TRBD1 (5 bases). Trimming removed 1 base from V and 7 bases from J, with 8 bases in between. Germline V gene sequence: CDR1 MDHEN, CDR2 SYDVKM. The length of the CDR3 is 14 residues. The CDR3 reads CASSLSGVNSPLHF. The CDR3 DNA follows: TGTGCCAGCAGTTTATCGGGGGTAAATTCACCCCTCCACTTT.

J is TRBJ2-7 and V is TRBV5-1; 10 bases are a match to TRBD2. Germline-derived CDR1 and CDR2 are SGHRS and YFSETQ. Trimming took 0 bases from V and 3 from J; bases not matched to a gene: 12. The CDR3 extends over 18 amino acids. CDR3 nucleotides: TGCGCCAGCAGCTTGGTGATTAGCGGGGGGCCCCGGAGCTACGAGCAGTACTTC. It specifies CASSLVISGGPRSYEQYF.

This clone was seen only once. CDR3: CASSDGFGGHYSNQPQHF. In DNA form, the CDR3 reads TGTGCCAGCAGTGATGGGTTTGGGGGCCACTATAGCAATCAGCCCCAGCATTTT. The chain carries TRBV6-1 and TRBJ1-5; D might be TRBD1 (6 bases). The V and J ends lost 3 bases and 0 bases respectively, with 18 bases between them. This CDR3 is 18 amino acids long. Germline V CDR1 and CDR2: MNHNS, SASEGT.

This clone came up a few times. The V call is TRBV5-1, the J call TRBJ2-7, with 8 bases that match TRBD1. The CDR3 runs 16 residues. The V gene's germline CDR1 is SGHRS and CDR2 YFSETQ. The J segment lost 3 bases and the V segment lost 4 bases, leaving 12 bases of the junction unmatched. CDR3 residues: CASSQRQGRNYYEQYF. CDR3 nucleotide sequence: TGCGCCAGCAGCCAGAGACAGGGGCGAAACTACTACGAGCAGTACTTC.